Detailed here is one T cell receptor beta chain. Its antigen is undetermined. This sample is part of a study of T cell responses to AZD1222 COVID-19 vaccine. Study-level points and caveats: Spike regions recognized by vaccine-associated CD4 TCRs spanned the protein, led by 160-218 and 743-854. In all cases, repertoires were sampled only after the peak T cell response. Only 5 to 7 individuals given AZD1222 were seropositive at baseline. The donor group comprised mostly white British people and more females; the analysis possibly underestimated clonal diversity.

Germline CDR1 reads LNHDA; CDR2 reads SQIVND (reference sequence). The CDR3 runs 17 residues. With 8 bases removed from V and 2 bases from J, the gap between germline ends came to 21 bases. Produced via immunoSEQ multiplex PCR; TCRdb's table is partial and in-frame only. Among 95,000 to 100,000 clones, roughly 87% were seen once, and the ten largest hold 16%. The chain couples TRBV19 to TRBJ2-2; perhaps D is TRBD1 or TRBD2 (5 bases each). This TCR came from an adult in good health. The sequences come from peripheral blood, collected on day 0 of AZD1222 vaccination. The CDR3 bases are TGTGCCAGTCGGCTTTGGGGGACGGCTCTTAACACCGGGGAGCTGTTTTTT. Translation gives CASRLWGTALNTGELFF.